This T cell receptor beta chain was profiled in a study of cytomegalovirus exposure and HLA in healthy donors. Whole-study results and caveats: In a later analysis, DRB1 alleles had the most associated TCRs; HLA-C alleles the fewest. Versus the roughly 700-donor mean, an Asian-associated ancestry cluster reportedly showed fewer N-insertions in a later analysis.

Note on this clone: Its target is unknown. At one of its ends the junction is not consistent with the germline gene, which may arise from a read error.

The PCR ran on 60 Vbeta and 13 Jbeta primers. Sequencing was performed with immunoSEQ multiplex PCR; in TCRdb, only in-frame clones are kept and a portion is missing. Of approximately 140,000 clones detected, 60% to 80% appear once; the ten largest clones hold 5.1%. Though probably carrying unrecorded immune exposures, donors were nominally healthy at sampling. From germline, CDR1 is SGDLS and CDR2 YYNGEE. This CDR3 comprises 15 residues. The sequenced material came from PBMCs. The chain employs TRBV9 and TRBJ1-3; TRBD1 is a possible D gene (5 bases). The clonotype was recovered from a male donor in good health and CMV-seronegative. The CDR3 here is CASSVGQGTGNTIYF. CDR3 sequence (DNA): TGTGCCAGCAGTGTAGGCCAGGGTACTGGAAACACCATATATTTT.